Given below is one TCR beta chain in context. This entry comes from a study of OX40 agonist ivuxolimab in advanced cancers. As for the study in general: Partial responses occurred in three patients (one hepatocellular carcinoma, two cutaneous melanoma).

CDR3 length equals 15 residues. Unmatched junction bases numbered 6, after V lost 5 bases and J lost 2 bases. Germline V CDR1 and CDR2: SGHTA, FQGTGA. Generated by immunoSEQ multiplex PCR, the TCRdb table keeps only in-frame clones and is missing some. Of some 74,000 clones in the sample, roughly 94% are singletons; the top ten hold 9.5% to 10%. The sequencing here drew on CD4+ or CD8+ T cells sorted from blood, taken in a trial of the OX40 agonist ivuxolimab. The source is an adult with an advanced solid tumor such as melanoma, head and neck, liver or kidney cancer. The chain uses TRBV7-3 and TRBJ2-3; 8 nucleotides agree with TRBD2. The DNA for the CDR3 is TGTGCCAGCAGCCAAAGCGGGGGCCCCACAGATACGCAGTATTTT. Protein: CASSQSGGPTDTQYF.